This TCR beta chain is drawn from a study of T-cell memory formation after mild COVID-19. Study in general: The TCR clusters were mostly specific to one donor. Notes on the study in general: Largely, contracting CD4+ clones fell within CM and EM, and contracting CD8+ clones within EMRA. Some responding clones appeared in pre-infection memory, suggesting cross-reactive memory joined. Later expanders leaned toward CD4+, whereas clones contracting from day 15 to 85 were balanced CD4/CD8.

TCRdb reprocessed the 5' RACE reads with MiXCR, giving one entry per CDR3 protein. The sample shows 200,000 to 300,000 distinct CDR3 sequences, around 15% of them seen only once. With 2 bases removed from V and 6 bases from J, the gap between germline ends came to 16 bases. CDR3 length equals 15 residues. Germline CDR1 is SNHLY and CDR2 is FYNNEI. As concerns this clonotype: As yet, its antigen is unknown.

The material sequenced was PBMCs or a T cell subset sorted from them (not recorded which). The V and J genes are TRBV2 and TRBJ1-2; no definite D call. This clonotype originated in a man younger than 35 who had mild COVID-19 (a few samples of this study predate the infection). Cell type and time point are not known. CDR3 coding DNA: TGTGCCAGCAGTGAAAATTGGGGTCAGGCGAATGGCTACACCTTC. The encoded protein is CASSENWGQANGYTF.